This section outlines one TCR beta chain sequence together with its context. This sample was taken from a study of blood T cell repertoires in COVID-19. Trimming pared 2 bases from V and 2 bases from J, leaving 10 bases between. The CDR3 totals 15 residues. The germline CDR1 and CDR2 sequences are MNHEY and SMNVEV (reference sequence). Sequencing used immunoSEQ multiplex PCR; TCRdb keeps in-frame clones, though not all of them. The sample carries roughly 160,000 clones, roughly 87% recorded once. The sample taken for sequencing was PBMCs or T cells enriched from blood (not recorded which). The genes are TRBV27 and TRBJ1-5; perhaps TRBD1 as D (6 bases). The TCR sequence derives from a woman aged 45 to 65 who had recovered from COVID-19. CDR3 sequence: CASSLRQAGNQPQHF. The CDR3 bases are TGTGCCAGCAGTTTACGACAGGCAGGCAATCAGCCCCAGCATTTT.